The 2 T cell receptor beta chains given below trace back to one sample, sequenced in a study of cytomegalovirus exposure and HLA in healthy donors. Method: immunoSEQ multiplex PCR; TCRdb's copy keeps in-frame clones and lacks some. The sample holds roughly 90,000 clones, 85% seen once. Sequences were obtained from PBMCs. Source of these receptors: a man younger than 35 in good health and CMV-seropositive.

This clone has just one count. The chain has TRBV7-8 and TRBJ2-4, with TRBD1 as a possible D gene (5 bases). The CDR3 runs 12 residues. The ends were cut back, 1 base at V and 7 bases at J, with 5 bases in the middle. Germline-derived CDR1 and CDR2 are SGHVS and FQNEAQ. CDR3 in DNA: TGTGCCAGCAGCTTAGACAGGAACATTCAGTACTTC. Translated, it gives CASSLDRNIQYF. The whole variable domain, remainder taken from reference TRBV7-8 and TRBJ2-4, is GAGVSQSPRYKVAKRGQDVALRCDPISGHVSLFWYQQALGQGPEFLTYFQNEAQLDKSGLPSDRFFAERPEGSVSTLKIQRTQQEDSAVYLCASSLDRNIQYFGAGTRLSVL.

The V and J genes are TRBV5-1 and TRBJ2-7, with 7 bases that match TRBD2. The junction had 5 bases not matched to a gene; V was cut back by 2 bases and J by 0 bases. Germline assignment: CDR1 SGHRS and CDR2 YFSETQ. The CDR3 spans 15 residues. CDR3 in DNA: TGCGCCAGCAGCTTCACTAGCGCGAGCTCCTACGAGCAGTACTTC. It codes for CASSFTSASSYEQYF.